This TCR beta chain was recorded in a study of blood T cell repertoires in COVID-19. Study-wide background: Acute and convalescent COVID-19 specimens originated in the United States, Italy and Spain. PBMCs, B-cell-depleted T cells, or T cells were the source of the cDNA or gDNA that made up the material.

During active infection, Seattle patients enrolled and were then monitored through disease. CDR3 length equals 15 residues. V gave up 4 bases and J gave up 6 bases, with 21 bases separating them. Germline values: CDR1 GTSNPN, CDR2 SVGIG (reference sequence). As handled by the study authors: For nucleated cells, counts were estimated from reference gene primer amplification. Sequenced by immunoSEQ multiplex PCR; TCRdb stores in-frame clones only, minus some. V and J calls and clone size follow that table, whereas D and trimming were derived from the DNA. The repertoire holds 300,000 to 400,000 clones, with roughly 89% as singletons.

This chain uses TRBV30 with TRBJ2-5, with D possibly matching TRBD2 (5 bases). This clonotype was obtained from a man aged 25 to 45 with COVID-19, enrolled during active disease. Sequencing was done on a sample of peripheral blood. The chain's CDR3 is CAWNPHTRSGKTQYF. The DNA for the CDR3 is TGTGCCTGGAACCCCCATACTAGGTCTGGAAAGACCCAGTACTTC. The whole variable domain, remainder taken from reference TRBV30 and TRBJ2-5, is SQTIHQWPATLVQPVGSPLSLECTVEGTSNPNLYWYRQAAGRGLQLLFYSVGIGQISSEVPQNLSASRPQDRQFILSSKKLLLSDSGFYLCAWNPHTRSGKTQYFGPGTRLLVL.